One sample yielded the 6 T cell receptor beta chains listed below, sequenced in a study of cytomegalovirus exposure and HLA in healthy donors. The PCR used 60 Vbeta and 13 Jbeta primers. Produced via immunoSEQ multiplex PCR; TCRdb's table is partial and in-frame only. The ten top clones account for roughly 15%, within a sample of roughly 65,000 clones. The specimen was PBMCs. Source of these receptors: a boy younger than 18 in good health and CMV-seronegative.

The DNA of the CDR3 is TGTGCCAGCAGCTTGTCGCCAGGGGAGTTCCACACCTTC. This translates into CASSLSPGEFHTF. The V and J genes are TRBV5-4 and TRBJ1-2; possible D gene TRBD1, 6 bases. The ends were cut back, 1 base at V and 12 bases at J, with 16 bases in the middle. Germline CDR1 is SGHNT and CDR2 is YYREEE (reference sequence). This CDR3 contains 13 residues.

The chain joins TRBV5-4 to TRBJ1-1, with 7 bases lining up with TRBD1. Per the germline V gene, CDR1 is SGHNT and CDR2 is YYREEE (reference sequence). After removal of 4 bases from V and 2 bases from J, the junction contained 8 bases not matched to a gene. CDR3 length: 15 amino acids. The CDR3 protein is CASSGVDRSNTEAFF. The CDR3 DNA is TGTGCCAGCAGCGGGGTGGACAGGAGCAACACTGAAGCTTTCTTT.

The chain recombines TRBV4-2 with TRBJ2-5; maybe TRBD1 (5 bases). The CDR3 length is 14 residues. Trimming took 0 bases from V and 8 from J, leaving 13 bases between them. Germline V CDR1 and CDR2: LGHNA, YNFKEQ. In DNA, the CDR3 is TGTGCCAGCAGCCAAGATAGGGGCGGCTCAACCCAGTACTTC. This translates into CASSQDRGGSTQYF.

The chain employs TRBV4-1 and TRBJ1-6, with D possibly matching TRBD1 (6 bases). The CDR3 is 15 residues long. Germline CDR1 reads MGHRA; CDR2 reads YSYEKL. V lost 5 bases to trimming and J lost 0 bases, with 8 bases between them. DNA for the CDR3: TGCGCCAGCAGCTTAGGGGGCTCCTATAATTCACCCCTCCACTTT. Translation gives CASSLGGSYNSPLHF.

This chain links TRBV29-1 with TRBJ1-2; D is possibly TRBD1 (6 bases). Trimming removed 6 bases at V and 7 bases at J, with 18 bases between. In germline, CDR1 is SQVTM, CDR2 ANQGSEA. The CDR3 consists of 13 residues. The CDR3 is CSVPGPQGGGYTF. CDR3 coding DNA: TGCAGCGTCCCCGGGCCTCAAGGGGGTGGCTACACCTTC.

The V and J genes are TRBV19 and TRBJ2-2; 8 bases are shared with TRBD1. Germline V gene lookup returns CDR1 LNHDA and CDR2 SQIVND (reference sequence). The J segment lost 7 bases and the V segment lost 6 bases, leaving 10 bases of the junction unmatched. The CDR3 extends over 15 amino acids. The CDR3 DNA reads TGTGCCAGTAGACCCCGGACAGGGTCGGTCGGGGAGCTGTTTTTT. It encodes CASRPRTGSVGELFF.